This TCR beta chain derives from a study of T cell responses to AZD1222 COVID-19 vaccine. Regarding the study as a whole: Spike-specific TCR breadth and depth went up after people got two AZD1222 doses.

This clone turned up a few times. Its antigen is still unknown. The CDR3 is 14 residues long. Germline loops: CDR1 SEHNR, CDR2 FQNEAQ (reference sequence). V lost 5 bases and J 3 bases, leaving 11 bases between the germline ends. Clones were sequenced by immunoSEQ multiplex PCR, and TCRdb holds only the in-frame ones, with some missing. The sample holds over 100,000 clones, more than 70% seen once. This clonotype was obtained from an adult who received the AZD1222 COVID-19 vaccine. The sample was peripheral blood, taken 28 days after the second AZD1222 dose. V is TRBV7-9 and J is TRBJ1-5; a possible D gene is TRBD1 (5 bases). The CDR3 loop reads CASSPDRFNQPQHF. DNA for the CDR3: TGTGCCAGCAGCCCTGACAGATTCAATCAGCCCCAGCATTTT.